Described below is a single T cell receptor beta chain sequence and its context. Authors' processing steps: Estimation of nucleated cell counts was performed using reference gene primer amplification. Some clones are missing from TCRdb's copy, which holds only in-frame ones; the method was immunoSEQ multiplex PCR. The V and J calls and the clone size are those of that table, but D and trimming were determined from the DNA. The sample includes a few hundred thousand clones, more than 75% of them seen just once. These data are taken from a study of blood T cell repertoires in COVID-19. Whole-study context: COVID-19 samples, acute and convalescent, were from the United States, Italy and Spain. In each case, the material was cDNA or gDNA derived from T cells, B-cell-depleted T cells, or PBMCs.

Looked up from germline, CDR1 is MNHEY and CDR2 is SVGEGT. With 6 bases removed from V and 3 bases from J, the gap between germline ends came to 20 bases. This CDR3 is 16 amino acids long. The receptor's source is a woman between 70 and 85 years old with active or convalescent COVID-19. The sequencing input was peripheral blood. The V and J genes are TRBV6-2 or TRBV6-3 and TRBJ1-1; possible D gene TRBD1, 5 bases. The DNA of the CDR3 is TGTGCCAGCAGCTATCTGAGCGGGGGGGTCGACACTGAAGCTTTCTTT. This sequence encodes CASSYLSGGVDTEAFF.